The 10 T cell receptor beta chains listed next were all sequenced from one sample in a study of blood T cell repertoires in COVID-19 (TCRdb year 2020). The library was prepared using the immunoSEQ multiplex PCR assay. Imported from immuneACCESS, the table was reduced by TCRdb to in-frame sequences with V and J called. These copies leave out some clones; in studies compared against another copy, an unresolved V gene accounts for under half, and the cause of the remainder is not known. In all, the sample holds 450,000 to 500,000 clones, and roughly 90% of those were seen once. About 0.75% of the sample comes from the top ten. Specimen: PBMCs or T cells enriched from blood (not recorded which). These receptors all stem from a woman aged 18 to 35 who had recovered from COVID-19.

The V and J genes are TRBV29-1 and TRBJ1-1, with D possibly being TRBD1 (5 bases). The V and J ends lost 4 bases and 0 bases respectively, with 6 bases between them. The CDR3 extends over 12 amino acids. Per germline, CDR1 SQVTM and CDR2 ANQGSEA. CDR3 nucleotides: TGCAGCGTTGGGGGCATGAACACTGAAGCTTTCTTT. This codes for CSVGGMNTEAFF.

The chain carries TRBV13 and TRBJ2-7; D perhaps matches TRBD1 (6 bases). V lost 5 bases and J 1 base, leaving 12 bases between the germline ends. Germline V gene data show CDR1 as PRHDT and CDR2 as FYEKMQ (reference sequence). The CDR3 sequence is 14 residues long. This CDR3 reads CASSPNRVSYEQYF. CDR3 in DNA: TGTGCCAGCAGCCCAAACAGGGTTTCCTACGAGCAGTACTTC.

CDR3: CASSQDTSGGKRFF. CDR3 nucleotide sequence: TGTGCCAGCAGCCAAGACACCAGCGGGGGCAAGCGGTTCTTC. The rearrangement joins TRBV3-1 (or the pseudogene TRBV3-2) to TRBJ2-1, with TRBD2 matching 8 bases. V was clipped by 0 bases and J by 15 bases; unmatched bases: 10. Germline CDR1 LGHDT, CDR2 YNNKEL (reference sequence). The CDR3 extends over 14 amino acids.

This sequence joins TRBV3-1 (or the pseudogene TRBV3-2) and TRBJ2-3, with D perhaps TRBD1 (6 bases). The V and J ends lost 6 bases and 3 bases respectively, with 13 bases between them. CDR3 size: 14 residues. The germline gives CDR1 LGHDT, CDR2 YNNKEL (reference sequence). The CDR3, as DNA: TGTGCCAGCAGTGTTGGACAGTCAACAGATACGCAGTATTTT. It yields the protein CASSVGQSTDTQYF.

This clone was counted a few times. This sample includes further DNA sequences coding for the same CDR3. The CDR3, as DNA: TGTGCCTGGAGTGTAAGGGGCGCAGATACGCAGTATTTT. Translation gives CAWSVRGADTQYF. The genes are TRBV30 and TRBJ2-3; maybe TRBD1 (5 bases). This CDR3 spans 13 amino acids. Germline values: CDR1 GTSNPN, CDR2 SVGIG (reference sequence). The germline V and J ends were trimmed by 0 bases and 4 bases, with 8 bases remaining between them.

The chain joins TRBV20-1 to TRBJ2-1, with D perhaps matching TRBD1 (6 bases). The CDR3 is made up of 14 amino acids. Looked up from germline, CDR1 is DFQATT and CDR2 is SNEGSKA (reference sequence). The V end was cut by 3 bases, the J end by 2 bases, with 11 bases between. CDR3 in DNA: TGCAGTGCTAGTTTAAGGACAGCCTACAATGAGCAGTTCTTC. It translates to CSASLRTAYNEQFF.

This clone was picked up one time. The chain joins TRBV2 to TRBJ2-2; TRBD1 aligns across 8 bases. The CDR3 consists of 14 residues. Losses at the gene ends were 5 bases for V and 3 bases for J; bases not matched to a gene: 2. Per germline, CDR1 SNHLY and CDR2 FYNNEI. The CDR3 sequence is CASSWTGYTGELFF. The CDR3 region has the DNA TGTGCCAGCAGTTGGACAGGGTACACCGGGGAGCTGTTTTTT.

This clone was detected only a few times. This chain links TRBV5-1 with TRBJ1-1; 10 bases are a match to TRBD1. The CDR3 length is 15 residues. V trimming: 4 bases; J trimming: 5 bases; junction bases outside the gene matches: 8. Germline V gives CDR1 SGHRS, CDR2 YFSETQ. The DNA for the CDR3 is TGCGCCAGCAGCCTAAGGACAGGGGGAGAAACTGAAGCTTTCTTT. Residues: CASSLRTGGETEAFF.

Details on this clone: One end of the junction does not line up with germline, which may come from a read error. The V gene is TRBV7-9, the J gene TRBJ1-1, with D tentatively TRBD1 (6 bases). This CDR3 is built from 12 residues. Germline-derived CDR1 and CDR2 are SEHNR and FQNEAQ (reference sequence). The CDR3 protein is CASSSLGADAFF. The CDR3 DNA is TGTGCCAGCAGCTCCTTGGGGGCTGACGCTTTCTTT.

The chain has TRBV7-8 and TRBJ2-7, with 11 bases fitting TRBD2. The V gene end was trimmed by 3 bases and the J gene end by 0 bases; junction bases not matched to a gene: 4. The CDR3 sequence is 16 residues long. Germline V gene lookup returns CDR1 SGHVS and CDR2 FQNEAQ. CDR3 in DNA: TGTGCCAGCAGCTTCGTAGCGGGGGGGATCTCCTACGAGCAGTACTTC. It translates to CASSFVAGGISYEQYF.